Listed here are 6 T cell receptor beta chains from one sample, sequenced in a study of CD8+ T cells in alopecia areata. Sequencing relied on a cDNA template that was reverse transcribed from extracted RNA. Produced via immunoSEQ multiplex PCR; TCRdb's table is partial and in-frame only. The table shows about 170,000 clones, with 58% occurring only once. Treatment of the sample: oral pan-JAK inhibitor, 5-10 mg twice daily. The sample in question was CD4+ T cells sorted from blood, obtained at approximately week 56, from a patient treated with tofacitinib. The receptors come from a human donor with alopecia areata.

This clone was detected only a few times. The chain joins TRBV12-5 to TRBJ1-1; 10 nucleotides align to TRBD1. The CDR3 totals 15 residues. V was clipped by 8 bases and J by 1 base; unmatched bases: 7. Germline-derived CDR1 and CDR2 are LGHNT and FRNRAP. The CDR3 here is CASTDRGLTNTEAFF. The DNA of the CDR3 is TGTGCTAGTACCGACAGGGGGCTAACGAACACTGAAGCTTTCTTT. The variable domain in full, with the rest retrieved from reference TRBV12-5 and TRBJ1-1, is DARVTQTPRHKVTEMGQEVTMRCQPILGHNTVFWYRQTMMQGLELLAYFRNRAPLDDSGMPKDRFSAEMPDATLATLKIQPSEPRDSAVYFCASTDRGLTNTEAFFGQGTRLTVV.

This chain links TRBV6-5 with TRBJ2-5, with no clear D. The CDR3 extends over 11 amino acids. The germline V and J ends were trimmed by 2 bases and 6 bases, with 4 bases remaining between them. Germline V CDR1 and CDR2: MNHEY, SVGAGI. The CDR3 is CASSYRQTQYF. CDR3 nucleotide sequence: TGTGCCAGCAGTTACCGGCAGACCCAGTACTTC.

The chain recombines TRBV23-1 with TRBJ2-3; 7 bases map to TRBD1. TRBV23-1 is given ORF status, its function remaining uncertain. J was trimmed by 1 base and V by 2 bases; bases with no gene match: 9. CDR3 length: 17 amino acids. CDR3 in DNA: TGCGCCAGCAGTCAACAGCGACAGGGCCCCGGCACAGATACGCAGTATTTT. This codes for CASSQQRQGPGTDTQYF.

Notes on this clone: Other nucleotide sequences in the sample specify the same CDR3. The chain joins TRBV5-1 to TRBJ1-2, with TRBD1 as a possible D gene (5 bases). The CDR3 is made up of 12 amino acids. V gave up 3 bases and J gave up 8 bases, with 11 bases separating them. The V gene's germline CDR1 is SGHRS and CDR2 YFSETQ. This chain's CDR3 is CASSSQGDGYTF. The CDR3 coding sequence is TGCGCCAGCAGCTCCCAGGGAGACGGCTACACCTTC.

The genes are TRBV29-1 and TRBJ2-5, with D hard to call. V dropped 7 bases and J dropped 4 bases, with 13 bases sitting between them. The CDR3 consists of 12 residues. Germline values: CDR1 SQVTM, CDR2 ANQGSEA. CDR3 sequence (DNA): TGCAGCGGGAAGCTGGTTGCAGAGACCCAGTACTTC. Protein product: CSGKLVAETQYF.

This clone was recorded once. CDR3 nucleotide sequence: TGCAGCGTAGGGAATGGCTACACCTTC. Protein: CSVGNGYTF. The rearrangement uses TRBV29-1 and TRBJ1-2; D not resolved. The CDR3 runs to 9 residues. Germline CDR1 SQVTM, CDR2 ANQGSEA. The V gene lost 6 bases and the J gene lost 6 bases, with 5 bases spanning the gap.